These 9 T cell receptor beta chains were sequenced from one sample in a study of shared clonotypes between healthy human individuals. Sequencing was performed with immunoSEQ multiplex PCR; in TCRdb, only in-frame clones are kept and a portion is missing. In the table there are about 2 million clones, around 96% of which are singletons. Terminally differentiated effector memory CD45RA+ cells were left out of the naive CD8 fraction, which was CD45RO-negative and positively selected for CCR7. Specimen: naive CD8+ T cells sorted from blood. Every receptor here comes from a man between 18 and 29 years old in good health.

The chain couples TRBV27 to TRBJ2-7; 7 nucleotides agree with TRBD2. Per the germline V gene, CDR1 is MNHEY and CDR2 is SMNVEV (reference sequence). The CDR3 covers 16 residues. V dropped 5 bases and J dropped 0; count of bases not matched to a gene: 10. In DNA form, the CDR3 reads TGTGCCAGCAGTCCTTCTGGCGGGAGCCTCTCCTACGAGCAGTACTTC. Its protein is CASSPSGGSLSYEQYF.

The CDR3 coding sequence is TGTGCCAGCAGTGATGATAGCGGTGGCACAGATACGCAGTATTTT. Protein sequence: CASSDDSGGTDTQYF. The chain joins TRBV6-1 to TRBJ2-3; D perhaps matches TRBD2 (6 bases). The germline V gene has CDR1 MNHNS and CDR2 SASEGT. The CDR3 runs 15 residues. V shed 3 bases and J shed 1 base, with 11 bases lying between them.

V usage is TRBV7-9 and J usage is TRBJ1-1; perhaps TRBD1 as D (6 bases). V was shortened by 5 bases and J by 0 bases, with 16 bases between the two germline ends. The CDR3 extends over 16 amino acids. Germline CDR1 reads SEHNR; CDR2 reads FQNEAQ (reference sequence). The CDR3 protein is CASSATLGGLNTEAFF. In nucleotides, the CDR3 is TGTGCCAGCAGCGCGACCCTCGGGGGCCTGAACACTGAAGCTTTCTTT.

The V gene is TRBV5-1, the J gene TRBJ2-7, with 9 bases aligning to TRBD2. With 0 bases clipped from V and 2 bases from J, the junction kept 12 bases outside the gene matches. The CDR3 runs 18 residues. Germline values: CDR1 SGHRS, CDR2 YFSETQ. CDR3 loop: CASSLESAGGPRAYEQYF. The CDR3 nucleotides read TGCGCCAGCAGCTTGGAATCCGCGGGAGGGCCTCGCGCCTACGAGCAGTACTTC.

This chain uses TRBV27 with TRBJ2-1; 8 bases agree with TRBD2. V was clipped by 2 bases and J by 3 bases; unmatched bases: 3. The CDR3 consists of 15 residues. Germline-derived CDR1 and CDR2 are MNHEY and SMNVEV (reference sequence). CDR3 in DNA: TGTGCCAGCAGTTTACAGCGGGGGATCTACAATGAGCAGTTCTTC. Its translation is CASSLQRGIYNEQFF.

This chain connects TRBV6-5 to TRBJ2-1; 7 bases map to TRBD2. Per the germline V gene, CDR1 is MNHEY and CDR2 is SVGAGI. The CDR3 totals 14 residues. CDR3 loop: CATCRLGRDNEQFF. The CDR3 DNA reads TGTGCAACTTGTCGACTAGGGAGGGACAATGAGCAGTTCTTC.

This clone was detected only once. Other nucleotide sequences from this sample produce the same CDR3. This chain uses TRBV27 with TRBJ2-5; 8 nucleotides match TRBD1. This CDR3 spans 13 amino acids. V lost 4 bases to trimming and J lost 4 bases; unmatched junction nucleotides: 2. Germline CDR1 and CDR2: MNHEY and SMNVEV (reference sequence). CDR3 residues: CASSWGTGETQYF. For the CDR3, the DNA is TGTGCCAGCAGTTGGGGGACAGGAGAGACCCAGTACTTC.

Here the CDR3 reads CASSLPGTQWGETQYF. In DNA, the CDR3 is TGTGCCAGCAGCTTGCCCGGGACACAATGGGGAGAGACCCAGTACTTC. The chain has TRBV5-6 and TRBJ2-5; the D gene is possibly TRBD1 (6 bases). CDR3 size: 16 residues. Trimming took off 1 base at V and 4 bases at J, with 17 bases between the two ends. Looked up from germline, CDR1 is SGHDT and CDR2 is YYEEEE.

The chain joins TRBV9 to TRBJ2-5; D is tentatively TRBD1 or TRBD2 (5 bases each). Germline V CDR1 and CDR2: SGDLS, YYNGEE. Trimming took off 0 bases at V and 5 bases at J, with 14 bases between the two ends. The CDR3 length is 15 residues. Written as DNA, the CDR3 is TGTGCCAGCAGCGTAGATGGGACGATAATCGAGACCCAGTACTTC. Translation: CASSVDGTIIETQYF.